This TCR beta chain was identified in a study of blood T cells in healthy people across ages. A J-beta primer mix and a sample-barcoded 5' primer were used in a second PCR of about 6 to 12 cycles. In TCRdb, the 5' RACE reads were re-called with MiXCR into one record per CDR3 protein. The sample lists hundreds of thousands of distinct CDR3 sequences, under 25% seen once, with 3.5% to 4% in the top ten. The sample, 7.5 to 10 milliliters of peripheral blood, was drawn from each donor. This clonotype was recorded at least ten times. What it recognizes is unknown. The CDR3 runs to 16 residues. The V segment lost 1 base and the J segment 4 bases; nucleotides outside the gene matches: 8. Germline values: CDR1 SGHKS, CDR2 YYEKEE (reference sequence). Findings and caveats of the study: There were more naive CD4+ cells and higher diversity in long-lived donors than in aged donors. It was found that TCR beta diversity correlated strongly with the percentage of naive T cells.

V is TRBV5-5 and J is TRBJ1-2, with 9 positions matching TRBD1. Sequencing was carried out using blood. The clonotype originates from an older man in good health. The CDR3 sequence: CASSLRPTGGGYGYTF. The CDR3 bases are TGTGCCAGCAGCTTGCGTCCGACAGGGGGGGGCTATGGCTACACCTTC. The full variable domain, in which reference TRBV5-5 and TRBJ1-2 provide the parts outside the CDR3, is DAGVTQSPTHLIKTRGQQVTLRCSPISGHKSVSWYQQVLGQGPQFIFQYYEKEERGRGNFPDRFSARQFPNYSSELNVNALLLGDSALYLCASSLRPTGGGYGYTFGSGTRLTVV.